These 9 T cell receptor beta chains were sequenced from one sample in a study of sequential checkpoint blockade in melanoma. The table came from immunoSEQ multiplex PCR; TCRdb's copy has only in-frame clones and leaves some out. Counted here are around 37,000 clones, roughly 32% occurring once; the ten biggest clones make up approximately 1.5%. Specified treatment: randomized to nivolumab then ipilimumab (arm A) or the reverse (arm B). This sample comprised tumor tissue (inferred from file names), obtained from a patient given nivolumab and ipilimumab in sequence. All receptors derive from a human donor with melanoma.

This rearrangement joins TRBV10-2 to TRBJ2-3, with D uncertain. V was trimmed by 6 bases and J by 0 bases, leaving 10 bases between them. Germline CDR1 WSHSY, CDR2 SAAADI. The length of the CDR3 is 14 residues. The CDR3 DNA is TGCGCCAGCAGGGCCACCTCTAGCACAGATACGCAGTATTTT. It specifies CASRATSSTDTQYF.

The sample holds many counts of this clone. The DNA of the CDR3 is TGTGCCAGCAGCGTAGGAGGAATAGCGGGAGCGGAAGAGACCCAGTACTTC. Translation: CASSVGGIAGAEETQYF. This chain uses TRBV9 with TRBJ2-5; 9 bases align to TRBD2. The CDR3 totals 17 residues. Germline lookup yields CDR1 SGDLS and CDR2 YYNGEE. The J segment lost 3 bases and the V segment lost 0 bases, leaving 9 bases of the junction unmatched.

A few counts support this clone. V and J are TRBV9 and TRBJ2-7; a possible D gene is TRBD2 (6 bases). The CDR3 contains 15 residues. Germline CDR1 reads SGDLS; CDR2 reads YYNGEE. V lost 0 bases and J 3 bases, leaving 13 bases between the germline ends. The CDR3 loop reads CASSVDGRGGYEQYF. The CDR3, as DNA: TGTGCCAGCAGCGTAGATGGGCGGGGAGGCTACGAGCAGTACTTC. Supplemented by reference TRBV9 and TRBJ2-7, the full variable domain reads DSGVTQTPKHLITATGQRVTLRCSPRSGDLSVYWYQQSLDQGLQFLIQYYNGEERAKGNILERFSAQQFPDLHSELNLSSLELGDSALYFCASSVDGRGGYEQYFGPGTRLTVT.

This clone has a handful of counts. The rearrangement links TRBV6-8 to TRBJ1-1, with 7 bases fitting TRBD1. The junction had 6 bases not matched to a gene; V was cut back by 2 bases and J by 6 bases. The CDR3 extends over 14 amino acids. Germline lookup yields CDR1 MNHGY and CDR2 SAAAGT. The CDR3 loop is CASSYEGALAEAFF. As DNA, the CDR3 is TGTGCCAGCAGTTACGAGGGGGCACTAGCTGAAGCTTTCTTT.

The CDR3 reads CAWSVLGRGSYNEQFF. As DNA, the CDR3 is TGTGCCTGGAGTGTACTAGGAAGGGGGTCCTACAATGAGCAGTTCTTC. The chain is built from TRBV30 and TRBJ2-1, with D possibly TRBD1 on 6 matching bases. Germline V gene lookup returns CDR1 GTSNPN and CDR2 SVGIG (reference sequence). V lost 0 bases, J lost 1 base, and 13 bases lay in between. The CDR3 sequence is 16 residues long.

The V gene is TRBV11-3, the J gene TRBJ1-2; 9 bases agree with TRBD1. The CDR3 is 19 residues long. CDR1 and CDR2 from the germline V gene are SGHNT and YENEEA. V shed 5 bases, J shed 3 bases, and the junction held 19 bases outside the gene matches. CDR3 amino acids: CASSQSGQGKLTTHYGYTF. As DNA, the CDR3 is TGTGCCAGCAGCCAATCGGGACAGGGTAAACTAACAACTCACTATGGCTACACCTTC.

This chain links TRBV29-1 with TRBJ2-1; D is uncertain. Germline values: CDR1 SQVTM, CDR2 ANQGSEA. V dropped 0 bases and J dropped 7 bases, with 7 bases sitting between them. The CDR3 totals 12 residues. The CDR3 region is CSVEDIGNEQFF. The CDR3 DNA is TGCAGCGTTGAAGATATTGGGAATGAGCAGTTCTTC.

The chain uses TRBV12-5 and TRBJ2-3; D is unresolved. CDR1 is LGHNT and CDR2 is FRNRAP in the germline V gene. There are 12 residues in the CDR3. CDR3 in amino acids: CASTPNTDTQYF. CDR3 DNA: TGTGCCAGCACCCCCAATACCGATACGCAGTATTTT. Full variable domain (missing parts from reference TRBV12-5 and TRBJ2-3): DARVTQTPRHKVTEMGQEVTMRCQPILGHNTVFWYRQTMMQGLELLAYFRNRAPLDDSGMPKDRFSAEMPDATLATLKIQPSEPRDSAVYFCASTPNTDTQYFGPGTRLTVL.

There are a few counts of this clone. The CDR3 DNA is TGTGCCAGCAGTTCGACAGGGGTCAACGGAAACACCATATATTTT. Translated: CASSSTGVNGNTIYF. The chain joins TRBV27 to TRBJ1-3; the match to TRBD1 covers 8 bases. This CDR3 is 15 amino acids long. Germline lookup yields CDR1 MNHEY and CDR2 SMNVEV (reference sequence). Unmatched junction bases numbered 6, after V lost 4 bases and J lost 4 bases.